This TCR beta chain was retrieved from a study of CD4 T cells in relation to SARS-CoV-2 and coronaviruses. Worth noting for this clone: Its antigen is unknown.

Notes on the study in general: Pre-pandemic and post-infection samples never came from the same donor.

Naive and memory CD4+ T cells came from enriched cryopreserved PBMCs. For less than eleven days, roughly 10^5 sorted CD4+ cells grew with T cell-depleted PBMCs and CEF. Germline V CDR1 and CDR2: SGHAT, FQNNGV. V lost 8 bases, J lost 7 bases, and 15 bases stayed unmatched. The CDR3 is 15 residues long. Survey-level TCR-beta sequencing used DNA from CEF-cultured naive and memory CD4+ T cells. Produced via immunoSEQ multiplex PCR; TCRdb's table is partial and in-frame only. The profile shows just over 35,000 clones, approximately 80% of them singletons. This sequence originates from an adult with COVID-19. The chain couples TRBV11-2 to TRBJ2-7, with 9 bases identical to TRBD2. The material sequenced was naive CD4+ T cells from PBMCs, cultured in vitro. The subset was: naive CD4+ T cells isolated by negative enrichment. In nucleotides, the CDR3 is TGTGCCAGCCGAACCCTGAGGGGCGGGAGGGCGGAGCAGTACTTC. This translates into CASRTLRGGRAEQYF.